This T cell receptor (beta chain) originates from a study of human T cells and chemical hapten exposure. Study-wide context: There were per-sample TCR yield variations, arising mainly from small pooled library volume differences. Study-wide points: Sensitizing with DPC caused no change in TCRs above 1 in 1000 frequency.

Each CDR3 protein is one row after TCRdb ran MiXCR on the RACE reads. The data contain some 45,000 distinct CDR3 sequences, approximately 4.8% of them singletons. V gave up 0 bases and J gave up 2 bases, with 10 bases separating them. Germline V gene sequence: CDR1 SGHTA, CDR2 FQGNSA. CDR3 length: 15 residues. This clonotype was recorded many times. The antigen is unknown. Indicated time point: healthy volunteer bleed at 2 weeks. The authors extracted total RNA from unfractionated whole blood. Sequencing was carried out using whole blood. The chain employs TRBV7-2 and TRBJ1-2, with unresolved D. The receptor was derived from a human donor in good health. Some clones in this sample may be carry-over from other donors' samples. The DNA for the CDR3 is TGTGCCAGCAGCTTAGCGGAGCGGCCGAACTATGGCTACACCTTC. Protein sequence: CASSLAERPNYGYTF.